These 21 T cell receptor beta chains originate from one sample sequenced in a study of CD8 T cells in Susac syndrome. RNA totalling roughly 0.5 to 1 ug underwent reverse transcription with random hexamers. Each CDR3 protein is one row after TCRdb ran MiXCR on the immunoSEQ multiplex PCR reads. The profile covers roughly 150,000 distinct CDR3 sequences, with around 94% appearing a single time and almost 0.095% taken by the ten largest. Source material: CD4+ T cells from PBMCs. The receptor source for this set is a human donor with multiple sclerosis.

The rearrangement links TRBV29-1 to TRBJ1-4, with D possibly matching TRBD1 (6 bases). Germline V gene sequence: CDR1 SQVTM, CDR2 ANQGSEA. Trimming removed 7 bases at V and 6 bases at J, with 15 bases between. The CDR3 contains 13 residues. CDR3 coding DNA: TGCAGCGCCGGGGAGGGGGGTGATGAAAAACTGTTTTTT. This codes for CSAGEGGDEKLFF.

This clonotype was detected once. The rearrangement links TRBV20-1 to TRBJ1-2; D is possibly TRBD1 (6 bases). Germline CDR1 is DFQATT and CDR2 is SNEGSKA (reference sequence). This CDR3 region has 12 residues. The ends were cut back, 1 base at V and 5 bases at J, with 8 bases in the middle. The CDR3 DNA reads TGCAGTGCTAGAGGAGGGGGATATGGCTACACCTTC. This encodes CSARGGGYGYTF.

The V gene is TRBV20-1, the J gene TRBJ2-3; TRBD2 aligns across 8 bases. This CDR3 has 12 residues. The V gene's germline CDR1 is DFQATT and CDR2 SNEGSKA (reference sequence). CDR3 loop: CSLAGRTDTQYF. For the CDR3, the DNA is TGCAGCTTAGCGGGAAGGACAGATACGCAGTATTTT.

V is TRBV18 and J is TRBJ1-5; D may be TRBD1 (5 bases). There are 13 residues in the CDR3. In germline, CDR1 is KGHSH, CDR2 LQKENI. V shed 4 bases and J shed 5 bases, with 9 bases lying between them. The CDR3 sequence: CASSRGEDQPQHF. The CDR3 nucleotides are TGTGCCAGCTCACGGGGGGAGGATCAGCCCCAGCATTTT.

The chain joins TRBV3-1 to TRBJ1-1, with D uncertain. Per germline, CDR1 LGHDT and CDR2 YNNKEL (reference sequence). The CDR3 sequence is 16 residues long. V lost 0 bases and J 1 base, leaving 12 bases between the germline ends. This CDR3 is CASSQDFISGNTEAFF. The CDR3 bases are TGTGCCAGCAGCCAAGATTTTATCAGTGGGAACACTGAAGCTTTCTTT.

V gene TRBV28 combines with J gene TRBJ1-3; TRBD1 matches 9 bases. This CDR3 is built from 20 residues. The J segment lost 3 bases and the V segment lost 2 bases, leaving 17 bases of the junction unmatched. Germline CDR1 and CDR2: MDHEN and SYDVKM. The CDR3 DNA follows: TGTGCCAGCAGTTTAGGGTGGGGACAGGGTTCCGGGCCACTTGGAAACACCATATATTTT. Amino acids: CASSLGWGQGSGPLGNTIYF.

The rearrangement uses TRBV12-3 or TRBV12-4 and TRBJ1-2; TRBD1 matches 7 bases. This CDR3 has 15 amino acids. J was trimmed by 6 bases and V by 6 bases; bases with no gene match: 13. Here the CDR3 reads CASSFPTRGLHGYTF. The CDR3 nucleotides read TGTGCCAGCAGCTTCCCAACTAGGGGGCTTCATGGCTACACCTTC.

The chain has TRBV3-1 and TRBJ2-7; D gene ambiguous. Trimming stripped 0 bases from V and 4 bases from J, with 16 bases between. The CDR3 covers 16 residues. The germline V gene has CDR1 LGHDT and CDR2 YNNKEL (reference sequence). CDR3 in amino acids: CASSQDEVRFKYEQYF. The CDR3 DNA follows: TGTGCCAGCAGCCAAGATGAGGTCCGGTTTAAGTACGAGCAGTACTTC.

The chain combines TRBV3-1 with TRBJ2-4, with 7 bases aligning to TRBD1. Germline CDR1 reads LGHDT; CDR2 reads YNNKEL (reference sequence). The CDR3 runs to 14 residues. J was trimmed by 4 bases and V by 0 bases; bases with no gene match: 0. The CDR3 bases are TGTGCCAGCAGCCAAGAGGACAGGAAAAACATTCAGTACTTC. Amino acid sequence: CASSQEDRKNIQYF.

This rearrangement joins TRBV3-1 to TRBJ2-5, with D possibly being TRBD1 (6 bases). Trimming stripped 5 bases from V and 5 bases from J, with 15 bases between. The germline V gene encodes CDR1 LGHDT and CDR2 YNNKEL (reference sequence). This CDR3 spans 14 amino acids. For the CDR3, the DNA is TGTGCCAGCAGCACCCGATGGCAGGGGGAGACCCAGTACTTC. Residues: CASSTRWQGETQYF.

The rearrangement joins TRBV12-3 or TRBV12-4 to TRBJ2-5; perhaps TRBD2 as D (5 bases). Trimming removed 7 bases from V and 4 bases from J, with 13 bases in between. The CDR3 totals 13 residues. CDR3 nucleotide sequence: TGTGCCAGCACTCGCCATGGGAGAGAGACCCAGTACTTC. This encodes CASTRHGRETQYF.

This sequence joins TRBV29-1 and TRBJ2-1, with 10 bases identical to TRBD2. Germline CDR1 is SQVTM and CDR2 is ANQGSEA. This CDR3 has 15 amino acids. After removal of 6 bases from V and 0 bases from J, the junction contained 5 bases not matched to a gene. The CDR3 loop is CSVESSGSSYNEQFF. The CDR3 DNA sequence: TGCAGCGTGGAGTCTAGCGGGAGCTCCTACAATGAGCAGTTCTTC.

The chain combines TRBV4-1 with TRBJ2-6; 10 positions agree with TRBD1. CDR3 length: 18 residues. The trim removed 4 bases at V and 1 base at J, leaving 7 bases unmatched. CDR1 is MGHRA, CDR2 YSYEKL, per germline. CDR3 amino acids: CASSRGQGSRSGANVLTF. CDR3 sequence (DNA): TGCGCCAGCAGCCGGGGACAGGGGAGTCGTTCTGGGGCCAACGTCCTGACTTTC.

This clonotype was picked up a small number of times. The CDR3 loop reads CASSQEGTGGADGYTF. The CDR3 DNA reads TGTGCCAGCAGCCAAGAAGGGACAGGGGGCGCAGATGGCTACACCTTC. This sequence joins TRBV4-2 and TRBJ1-2; 12 bases agree with TRBD1. Unmatched junction bases numbered 5, after V lost 0 bases and J lost 6 bases. CDR3 length: 16 residues. From germline, CDR1 is LGHNA and CDR2 YNFKEQ.

V gene TRBV10-2 combines with J gene TRBJ2-7; either TRBD1 or TRBD2 may fit D (6 bases each). The CDR3 covers 13 residues. From germline, CDR1 is WSHSY and CDR2 SAAADI. V dropped 7 bases and J dropped 3 bases, with 13 bases sitting between them. The CDR3 region has the DNA TGCGCCAGCATATTCGGAGGGGGCTACGAGCAGTACTTC. This translates into CASIFGGGYEQYF.

The rearrangement joins TRBV20-1 to TRBJ2-5; 7 positions agree with TRBD1. V was clipped by 3 bases and J by 5 bases; unmatched bases: 9. This CDR3 contains 14 residues. Germline CDR1 reads DFQATT; CDR2 reads SNEGSKA (reference sequence). The chain's CDR3 is CSARVQGRWETQYF. Here the CDR3 DNA reads TGCAGTGCTAGGGTACAGGGGCGATGGGAGACCCAGTACTTC.

The sample holds one count of this clonotype. The chain carries TRBV30 and TRBJ1-3; no firm D call. Trimming stripped 3 bases from V and 1 base from J, with 7 bases between. Germline CDR1 and CDR2: GTSNPN and SVGIG (reference sequence). This CDR3 comprises 13 residues. CDR3 loop: CAWREGSGNTIYF. The CDR3 bases are TGTGCCTGGAGGGAAGGTTCTGGAAACACCATATATTTT.

The rearrangement links TRBV20-1 to TRBJ2-4, with 9 positions matching TRBD1. Germline V gene lookup returns CDR1 DFQATT and CDR2 SNEGSKA (reference sequence). The CDR3 loop spans 15 amino acids. V was clipped by 3 bases and J by 5 bases; unmatched bases: 8. The CDR3: CSASGGDRAENIQYF. The CDR3 region has the DNA TGCAGTGCTAGTGGGGGGGACAGGGCGGAAAACATTCAGTACTTC.

The chain carries TRBV20-1 and TRBJ2-2; D unresolved. The CDR3 length is 12 residues. Germline V gene data show CDR1 as DFQATT and CDR2 as SNEGSKA (reference sequence). Trimming pared 3 bases from V and 4 bases from J, leaving 6 bases between. The CDR3 DNA sequence: TGCAGTGCTAGCAAGGGCACCGGGGAGCTGTTTTTT. It yields the protein CSASKGTGELFF.

The rearrangement joins TRBV6-5 to TRBJ2-7, with 8 bases identical to TRBD2. Germline trimming cut 2 bases from V and 4 bases from J; bases unmatched to any gene: 10. Germline V gene sequence: CDR1 MNHEY, CDR2 SVGAGI. This CDR3 has 16 amino acids. CDR3: CASSYALSSGGYEQYF. The CDR3 DNA follows: TGTGCCAGCAGTTACGCGCTCTCCAGCGGGGGATACGAGCAGTACTTC.

The rearrangement links TRBV30 to TRBJ2-4; no definite D call. Trimming removed 0 bases at V and 0 bases at J, with 15 bases between. Germline V lookup: CDR1 GTSNPN, CDR2 SVGIG (reference sequence). This CDR3 region has 17 residues. This CDR3 reads CAWSVPGKTLAKNIQYF. The CDR3 DNA is TGTGCCTGGAGTGTACCCGGCAAGACACTAGCCAAAAACATTCAGTACTTC.